This T cell receptor beta chain comes out of a study of T cells in Graves' hyperthyroidism and ophthalmopathy. Study outcomes and limitations: Most thyroid clonotypes expanded above 0.001 were also detected in blood.

Pregnant or lactating patients were excluded, as were those with uncontrolled infection or other autoimmune disease. Thyroid ultrasound, orbital computed tomography, clinical symptoms, and serum thyroxine and TRAb underpinned diagnoses. With respect to this clonotype: The antigen is unknown.

Germline loops: CDR1 MNHNS, CDR2 SASEGT. This CDR3 is built from 15 residues. V lost 5 bases to trimming and J lost 6 bases; unmatched junction nucleotides: 12. Amplified TCR beta CDR3 regions came from RNA transcripts. The primer set for the first-round RT-PCR of the TCR CDR3 was HTBI. TCRdb re-analysed the multiplex PCR reads in MiXCR, keeping a single row per CDR3 protein. Of about 530,000 distinct CDR3 sequences listed, approximately 17% were seen once; the top ten hold approximately 15%. This sequence was found in a young woman with Graves' ophthalmopathy. The chain is built from TRBV6-1 and TRBJ1-2, with 7 positions matching TRBD1. The sample taken for sequencing was blood. CDR3: CASSPRDTGAHGYTF. Here the CDR3 DNA reads TGTGCCAGCAGTCCCCGTGACACAGGGGCTCATGGCTACACCTTC.